This record covers a single T cell receptor beta chain. The antigen is undetermined. V shed 0 bases, J shed 10 bases, and the junction held 6 bases outside the gene matches. The V gene's germline CDR1 is SGDLS and CDR2 YYNGEE. The length of the CDR3 is 15 residues. Researchers used the Oncomine TCR Beta short-read assay to sequence DNA from cultured CD4+ T cells. From the PCR reads, TCRdb called clonotypes with MiXCR, one entry per CDR3 protein. The repertoire consists of about 11,000 distinct CDR3 sequences, with about 54% occurring once and the leading ten covering about 9.5%. Specified treatment: approximately 9-day PBMC culture with coronavirus spike peptide pools or control peptides (ViraFEST assay). The data belong to a study of vaccination and CD4 T cells after COVID-19.

Sequencing input: CD4+ T cells from blood, cultured in vitro. The origin of this receptor is a human donor who had recovered from COVID-19. The chain employs TRBV9 and TRBJ1-6, with 8 bases matching TRBD1. CDR3 in DNA: TGTGCCAGCAGCGTAGACGGGACAGGAGGATCACCCCTCCACTTT. Amino acid sequence: CASSVDGTGGSPLHF. Combining the CDR3 with reference TRBV9 and TRBJ1-6 gives the whole variable domain DSGVTQTPKHLITATGQRVTLRCSPRSGDLSVYWYQQSLDQGLQFLIQYYNGEERAKGNILERFSAQQFPDLHSELNLSSLELGDSALYFCASSVDGTGGSPLHFGNGTRLTVT.